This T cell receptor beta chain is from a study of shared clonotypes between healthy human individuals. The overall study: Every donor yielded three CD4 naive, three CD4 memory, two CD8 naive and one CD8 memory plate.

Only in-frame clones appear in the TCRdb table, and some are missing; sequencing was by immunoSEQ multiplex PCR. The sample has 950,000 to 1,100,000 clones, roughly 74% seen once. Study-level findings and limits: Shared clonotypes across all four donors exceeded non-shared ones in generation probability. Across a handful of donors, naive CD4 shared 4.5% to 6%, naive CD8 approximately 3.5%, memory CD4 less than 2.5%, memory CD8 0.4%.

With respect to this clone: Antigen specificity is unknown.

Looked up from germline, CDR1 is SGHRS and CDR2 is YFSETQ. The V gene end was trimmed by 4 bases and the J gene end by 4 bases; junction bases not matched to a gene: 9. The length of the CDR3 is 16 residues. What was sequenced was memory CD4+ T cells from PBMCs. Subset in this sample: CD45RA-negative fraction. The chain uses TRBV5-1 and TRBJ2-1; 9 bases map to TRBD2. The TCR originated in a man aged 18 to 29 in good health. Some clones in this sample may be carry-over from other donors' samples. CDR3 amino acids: CASSPLAGAGYNEQFF. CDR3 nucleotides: TGCGCCAGCAGCCCCTTAGCGGGAGCGGGGTACAATGAGCAGTTCTTC. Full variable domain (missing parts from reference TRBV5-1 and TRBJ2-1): KAGVTQTPRYLIKTRGQQVTLSCSPISGHRSVSWYQQTPGQGLQFLFEYFSETQRNKGNFPGRFSGRQFSNSRSEMNVSTLELGDSALYLCASSPLAGAGYNEQFFGPGTRLTVL.